This T cell receptor (beta chain) was profiled in a study of CD8 T cell repertoires and HIV-1 epitope variants. Across the whole study: Twenty-five autologous and known Gag and Nef epitope variant peptides each stimulated T cells separately. Controls were a CMV, EBV and flu peptide pool, Ebola AY9 negative control, and no-peptide well. 1M T cells were kept uncultured as a baseline. Tested: three Gag epitope families, Nef HW9 and YT9.

Assay: immunoSEQ multiplex PCR; the TCRdb copy retains only in-frame clones and omits some. The sample shows about 6,200 clones, 60% to 75% of them seen only once. For this clone: Antigen specificity is unknown.

V lost 5 bases and J lost 1; bases outside the gene matches: 8. CDR1 PRHDT and CDR2 FYEKMQ come from the germline V gene (reference sequence). CDR3 length equals 16 residues. The rearrangement links TRBV13 to TRBJ1-1, with TRBD1 matching over 9 bases. This receptor was identified in a male donor with HIV. The sequencing sample was made of cultured CD8+ T cells derived from PBMCs. The CDR3 region has the DNA TGTGCCAGCAGCCTTGGAGGGGGACAGGGGAACACTGAAGCTTTCTTT. Translating gives CASSLGGGQGNTEAFF. Filled out from reference TRBV13 and TRBJ1-1, the complete variable domain reads AAGVIQSPRHLIKEKRETATLKCYPIPRHDTVYWYQQGPGQDPQFLISFYEKMQSDKGSIPDRFSAQQFSDYHSELNMSSLELGDSALYFCASSLGGGQGNTEAFFGQGTRLTVV.